This T cell receptor (beta chain) was obtained from a study of Tregs in tolerant kidney transplant recipients. Study results and caveats: Validation in larger populations is needed because few patients were studied. This study did not directly address biological reproducibility. The most relevant donor-specific Treg TCRbeta repertoire apparently came from expansion with activated donor B cells.

CD4+CD25+CD127- Tregs, CD4+CD25- non-Tregs, CD4 and CD8 cells were sorted. The CDR3 consists of 15 residues. V gave up 7 bases and J gave up 7 bases; unmatched junction bases: 9. Germline CDR1 and CDR2: MNHNY and SVGAGI (reference sequence). Only in-frame clones appear in the TCRdb table, and some are missing; sequencing was by immunoSEQ multiplex PCR. The data contain under 300,000 clones, about 80% of them singletons. Only a few counts were recorded for this clone. Antigen specificity is unknown. The specimen sequenced was CD4+ T cells from blood. The origin of this receptor is a human donor in good health. The rearrangement uses TRBV6-6 and TRBJ1-6, with 8 bases lining up with TRBD1. Here the CDR3 DNA reads TGTGCCAGCACCGACCGGGACAGGTCGAATTCACCCCTCCACTTT. Its protein product is CASTDRDRSNSPLHF.